These 8 T cell receptor beta chains were all obtained from the same sample, sequenced in a study of blood T cells in healthy people across ages. Combining a sample-barcoded 5' primer with a J-beta primer mix, a second PCR ran for about 7 to 11 cycles. TCRdb reprocessed the 5' RACE reads via MiXCR and lists one record per CDR3 protein. The sample carries roughly 790,000 distinct CDR3 sequences, approximately 39% recorded once. Sequences were obtained from blood. All receptors derive from a woman in her sixties or seventies in good health.

The chain employs TRBV14 and TRBJ2-7, with D perhaps assigned TRBD1 or TRBD2 (7 bases each). TRBJ2-4 explains the end of the DNA better; the J call may be wrong. The CDR3 loop spans 14 amino acids. CDR1 SGHDN and CDR2 FVKESK come from the germline V gene. The CDR3 DNA follows: TGTGCCAGCAGCCCCGTGACAGGGAGGGACATTCAGTACTTC. Its translation is CASSPVTGRDIQYF.

A note on this clonotype: An end of the junction does not agree with germline; a read error may underlie this. This sequence joins TRBV24-1 and TRBJ2-7; possibly TRBD1 or TRBD2 for D (5 bases each). The CDR3 is 16 residues long. Germline V gene lookup returns CDR1 KGHDR and CDR2 SFDVKD. CDR3 residues: CATSGARGLKDGEQYF. CDR3 in DNA: TGTGCCACTAGTGGGGCGCGCGGGCTGAAAGACGGCGAGCAGTACTTC.

The V and J genes are TRBV6-2 or TRBV6-3 and TRBJ2-7, with D tentatively TRBD1 (7 bases). Between the trimmed V and J ends, which lost 8 bases and 2 bases, there was a span of 19 bases. Germline assignment: CDR1 MNHEY and CDR2 SVGEGT. The CDR3 runs to 15 residues. The CDR3 loop is CASQESGGLAYEQYF. In nucleotides, the CDR3 is TGTGCCAGCCAGGAGTCAGGGGGACTCGCCTACGAGCAGTACTTC.

This clonotype was seen only a few times. At one end the junction does not follow the germline gene, possibly because of a read error. V gene TRBV6-1 combines with J gene TRBJ2-5; D not resolved. This CDR3 region has 14 residues. CDR1 and CDR2 from the germline V gene are MNHNS and SASEGT. The CDR3 loop reads CASSDPRTQEAQYF. DNA for the CDR3: TGTGCCAGCAGTGACCCCCGGACCCAAGAGGCCCAGTACTTC.

The CDR3 is CASSVVYRGGEQYF. In nucleotides, the CDR3 is TGTGCCAGCAGCGTAGTGTACAGAGGCGGCGAGCAGTACTTC. The rearrangement joins TRBV9 to TRBJ2-5; D is unresolved. The DNA end favors TRBJ2-7, so the J call may be wrong. The CDR3 is made up of 14 amino acids. CDR1 and CDR2 (germline): SGDLS, YYNGEE.

This clonotype was seen more than once but under ten times. The V gene is TRBV12-3 or TRBV12-4, the J gene TRBJ1-5; D call uncertain. The CDR3 consists of 15 residues. Trimming removed 2 bases at V and 2 bases at J, with 10 bases between. CDR3 in DNA: TGTGCCAGCAGTTTAAATCGGGTGGGCAATCAGCCCCAGCATTTT. This encodes CASSLNRVGNQPQHF.

Remarks on this clonotype: A clone one base away is much larger, so this may be a read error. The chain has TRBV7-9 and TRBJ2-5; 14 nucleotides match TRBD2. Germline V gene data show CDR1 as SEHNR and CDR2 as FQNEAQ (reference sequence). The junction had 11 bases not matched to a gene; V was cut back by 0 bases and J by 11 bases. CDR3 length: 17 amino acids. The CDR3 nucleotides read TGTGCCAGCAGCTTAGCGCTGGGACTAGCGGGAGCACATGAGCAGTACTTC. The encoded protein is CASSLALGLAGAHEQYF.

In this sample, this clonotype turned up a few times. The chain uses TRBV5-1 and TRBJ2-3, with D maybe TRBD1 (6 bases). Germline V gene sequence: CDR1 SGHRS, CDR2 YFSETQ. With 3 bases removed from V and 2 bases from J, the gap between germline ends came to 16 bases. The CDR3 runs to 16 residues. The CDR3 coding sequence is TGCGCCAGCAGCTCGAGGGGGTCCCAGACCACAGATACGCAGTATTTT. Its protein product is CASSSRGSQTTDTQYF.